This T cell receptor beta chain emerged from a study of blood T cell repertoires in COVID-19. The CDR3 covers 12 residues. Germline CDR1 is MNHNS and CDR2 is SASEGT. Trimming left V 2 bases short and J 15 bases short, with 11 bases between. Self-reported history from a screening survey and questionnaire set each donor's cohort. Cohort 3 recovery required two negative PCRs, clearance, or symptom resolution. In the authors' methods: Amplification of reference gene primers was used by the study to estimate nucleated cell counts. Sequenced by immunoSEQ multiplex PCR; TCRdb stores in-frame clones only, minus some. V, J and clone size are those of that table, while D and trimming were read from the DNA. The sample has 400,000 to 450,000 clones, 90% seen once.

V gene TRBV6-1 combines with J gene TRBJ1-6; D is perhaps TRBD1 (5 bases). The clonotype comes from a man between 18 and 29 years old who had recovered from COVID-19. Sequenced sample: PBMCs or T cells enriched from blood (not recorded which). CDR3 residues: CASSEQGQLLHF. The CDR3 region has the DNA TGTGCCAGCAGTGAACAGGGCCAGCTCCTCCACTTT.